The T cell receptor (beta chain) described here comes from a study of blood T cell repertoires in COVID-19. TCRdb keeps only in-frame clones here, not all; method: immunoSEQ multiplex PCR. The sample contains some 220,000 clones, around 82% of which appear only once. The V end lost 4 bases, the J end lost 0 bases, and 9 bases lay between the germline ends. Germline loops: CDR1 LGHNT, CDR2 FRNRAP. The CDR3 extends over 15 amino acids. The sample consisted of peripheral blood. The TCR was taken from a woman aged 55-75 years with acute or convalescent COVID-19. The chain carries TRBV12-5 and TRBJ1-4, with a tentative D call TRBD1 (5 bases). The CDR3 reads CASGWPGATNEKLFF. CDR3 sequence (DNA): TGTGCTAGTGGTTGGCCGGGGGCAACTAATGAAAAACTGTTTTTT.